What follows is one T cell receptor (beta chain) and its context. This entry is derived from a study of blood T cell repertoires in COVID-19. Clones were read by immunoSEQ multiplex PCR, and TCRdb kept only the in-frame ones, dropping some. This table holds about 150,000 clones, roughly nine tenths found once. Germline V gene lookup returns CDR1 SGHVS and CDR2 FNYEAQ. V was pared by 5 bases and J by 10 bases, with 11 bases of the junction left unmatched. There are 15 residues in the CDR3. Seattle patients were enrolled while actively infected and followed longitudinally. The sequencing sample was made of peripheral blood. The origin of this receptor is a man between 18 and 29 years old with COVID-19, enrolled during active disease. The chain carries TRBV7-6 and TRBJ2-1, with 10 bases lining up with TRBD2. CDR3: CASSRDGTSVKEQFF. The CDR3 DNA reads as TGTGCCAGCAGCCGAGACGGGACTAGCGTGAAGGAGCAGTTCTTC. Full variable domain (missing parts from reference TRBV7-6 and TRBJ2-1): GAGVSQSPRYKVTKRGQDVALRCDPISGHVSLYWYRQALGQGPEFLTYFNYEAQQDKSGLPNDRFSAERPEGSISTLTIQRTEQRDSAMYRCASSRDGTSVKEQFFGPGTRLTVL.